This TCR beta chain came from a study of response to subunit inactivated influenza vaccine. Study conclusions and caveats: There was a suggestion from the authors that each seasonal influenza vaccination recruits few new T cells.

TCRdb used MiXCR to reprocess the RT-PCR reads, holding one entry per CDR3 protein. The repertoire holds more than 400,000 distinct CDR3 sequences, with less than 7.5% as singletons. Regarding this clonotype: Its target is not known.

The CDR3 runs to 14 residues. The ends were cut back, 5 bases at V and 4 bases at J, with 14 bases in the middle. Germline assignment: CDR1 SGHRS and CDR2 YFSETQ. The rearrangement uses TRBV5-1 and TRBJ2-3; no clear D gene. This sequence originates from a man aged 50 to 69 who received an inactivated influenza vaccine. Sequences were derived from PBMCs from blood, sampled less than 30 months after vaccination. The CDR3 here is CASSLEILSDTQYF. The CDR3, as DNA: TGCGCCAGCAGTCTTGAAATCCTCTCAGATACGCAGTATTTT. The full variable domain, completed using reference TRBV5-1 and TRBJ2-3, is KAGVTQTPRYLIKTRGQQVTLSCSPISGHRSVSWYQQTPGQGLQFLFEYFSETQRNKGNFPGRFSGRQFSNSRSEMNVSTLELGDSALYLCASSLEILSDTQYFGPGTRLTVL.